The rows below give T cell receptor beta chains drawn from one sample of a study of monozygotic twins with inflammatory bowel disease. No DNA is given; TCRdb re-called the 5' RACE reads and lists each CDR3 protein once. In all, the sample yields over 90,000 distinct CDR3 sequences. The source material was blood. The origin of the receptors is a human donor with ulcerative colitis or Crohn's disease, or a healthy co-twin of an affected twin (not recorded which). Each CDR3 is given with its conserved first and last residue.

V gene	J gene	CDR3 protein
TRBV6-2/TRBV6-3	TRBJ2-7	CASRDRVGLKRERTYEQYF
TRBV29-1	TRBJ2-3	CSLYVDGGARDTQYF
TRBV12-3/TRBV12-4	TRBJ2-7	CASSDSHRGTYEQYF
TRBV7-2	TRBJ2-7	CASSLGGISYEQYF
TRBV18	TRBJ1-6	CASSPGTRGMINSPLHF
TRBV6-1	TRBJ2-7	CASRSVGSTYEQYF
TRBV9	TRBJ1-4	CASSVGVNEKLFF
TRBV4-3	TRBJ2-5	CASSQGQGGETQYF
TRBV6-1	TRBJ2-1	CASRSTSGPQDEQFF
TRBV7-2	TRBJ2-7	CASSLSSTSGSRHEQYF
TRBV28	TRBJ1-1	CASSRSLRQNAFF
TRBV6-2/TRBV6-3	TRBJ1-4	CASSYSAGLLEKLFF
TRBV19	TRBJ1-1	CASRRDGEMNTEAFF
TRBV4-3	TRBJ1-2	CASSQDWGDRGNGYTF
TRBV5-1	TRBJ2-1	CASSWGDRDSNEQFF
TRBV7-2	TRBJ2-5	CASSSRREQETQYF
TRBV19	TRBJ2-2	CASSKGRGTGELFF
TRBV5-1	TRBJ2-7	CASSQTSGGPYEQYF
TRBV12-3/TRBV12-4	TRBJ1-2	CASSNRRVNGYTF
TRBV20-1	TRBJ2-4	CSANNRGDIQYF
TRBV5-1	TRBJ2-1	CASRLGQGQSIYNEQFF
TRBV5-1	TRBJ2-1	CASSSGTGVNEQFF
TRBV25-1	TRBJ2-1	CARKWLTGAPSSYNEQFF
TRBV5-1	TRBJ2-5	CASSLGGQQETQYF
TRBV20-1	TRBJ2-3	CSAQGLGTGLDTQYF
TRBV28	TRBJ1-2	CASSPPVEGYGYTF
TRBV12-3/TRBV12-4	TRBJ2-7	CASSLDRNYEQYF